The TCR beta chain described here comes from a study of T-cell memory formation after mild COVID-19. Study-level results: Cross-reactive memory appears to have joined, as suggested by some responding clones showing up in pre-infection memory. Whereas later expanders leaned CD4+, clones contracting day 15 to 85 showed a balanced CD4/CD8 makeup. Those CD4+ clones that contracted were mainly in CM and EM (CD8+ ones in EMRA).

The germline V and J ends were trimmed by 5 bases and 7 bases, with 11 bases remaining between them. Germline values: CDR1 MNHEY, CDR2 SVGAGI. CDR3 length: 12 amino acids. In its sample, this clonotype was seen a few times. What it binds is not known. Constant-segment primers were used for 5'RACE, and the resulting TCR alpha and TCR beta cDNA libraries carried sample barcodes and UMIs. MiXCR, applied by TCRdb to the 5' RACE reads, yields one record per CDR3 protein. The sample lists 180,000 or so distinct CDR3 sequences, roughly 10% occurring once. The rearrangement uses TRBV6-5 and TRBJ1-2; no clear D. The sample taken for sequencing was PBMCs or a T cell subset sorted from them (not recorded which). The sequence was obtained from a man younger than 35 who had mild COVID-19 (a few samples of this study predate the infection). Cell type and time point are not known. As DNA, the CDR3 is TGTGCCAGCAGTAAAGGGCACGGTGGCTACACCTTC. This sequence encodes CASSKGHGGYTF.